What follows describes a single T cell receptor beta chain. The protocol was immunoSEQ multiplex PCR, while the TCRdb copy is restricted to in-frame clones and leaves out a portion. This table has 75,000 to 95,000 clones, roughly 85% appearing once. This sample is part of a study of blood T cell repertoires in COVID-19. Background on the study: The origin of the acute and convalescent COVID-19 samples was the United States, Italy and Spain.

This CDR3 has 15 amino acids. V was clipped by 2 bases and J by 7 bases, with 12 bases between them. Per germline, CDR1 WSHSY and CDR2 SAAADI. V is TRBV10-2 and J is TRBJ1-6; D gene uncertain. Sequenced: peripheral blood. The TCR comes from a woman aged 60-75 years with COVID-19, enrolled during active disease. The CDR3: CASSELGRQNSPLHF. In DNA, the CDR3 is TGCGCCAGCAGTGAGCTGGGGAGACAAAATTCACCCCTCCACTTT.